This T cell receptor (beta chain) was sequenced in a study of blood T cell repertoires in COVID-19. Study-wide background: The United States, Italy and Spain provided the acute and convalescent COVID-19 samples. From T cells, B-cell-depleted T cells, or PBMCs came the material, which was cDNA or gDNA.

This clone has just one count. Clones were read by immunoSEQ multiplex PCR, and TCRdb kept only the in-frame ones, dropping some. The sample has about 110,000 clones, about three quarters seen once. The ends were cut back, 3 bases at V and 4 bases at J, with 10 bases in the middle. Per germline, CDR1 MGHRA and CDR2 YSYEKL. This CDR3 region has 15 residues. Specimen: peripheral blood. J is TRBJ1-6 and V is TRBV4-1; TRBD1 is a possible D gene (5 bases). The clonotype was recovered from a man between 65 and 80 years old with acute or convalescent COVID-19. The CDR3 region has the DNA TGCGCCAGCAGCCAGACGGACATATATAATTCACCCCTCCACTTT. Protein product: CASSQTDIYNSPLHF.